The present TCR beta chain was sequenced within a study of identical twins. Overall study results and limits: Within monozygotic twins, out-of-frame TCR alpha sharing was underestimated by the models. Within twin pairs, the out-of-frame alpha sequences they shared showed excess low generation probability. Invariant T cells like MAIT and iNKT could partly confound the zero-insertion analyses.

Remarks on this clonotype: Its antigen is not known.

Germline loops: CDR1 SEHNR, CDR2 FQNEAQ (reference sequence). V lost 2 bases to trimming and J lost 10 bases, with 6 bases between them. This CDR3 contains 12 residues. MiXCR, applied by TCRdb to the 5' RACE reads, yields one record per CDR3 protein. The sample yields approximately 210,000 distinct CDR3 sequences, around a tenth seen once. The chain combines TRBV7-9 with TRBJ1-6, with D unresolved. Sequencing input: memory (CD45RO+) T cells sorted from blood. The origin of this receptor is a woman aged 18-29 years in good health. The CDR3 here is CASSLMESPLHF. The DNA for the CDR3 is TGTGCCAGCAGCTTAATGGAATCACCCCTCCACTTT.